This T cell receptor (beta chain) was obtained from a study of blood T cell repertoires in COVID-19. About the study: Some COVID-19 samples were acute and others convalescent; all came from the United States, Italy and Spain. T cells, B-cell-depleted T cells, or PBMCs supplied cDNA or gDNA.

In the authors' methods: Reference gene primer amplification gave estimated nucleated cell counts. TCRdb's table, derived via immunoSEQ multiplex PCR, lists solely in-frame clones and lacks some. V, J and clone size reflect that table, while D and trimming were determined from the DNA. The data show about 120,000 clones, around 88% seen once. This clone was seen a single time. This receptor was identified in a woman in her forties or fifties with active or convalescent COVID-19. The material sequenced was peripheral blood.

Here the CDR3 reads CASSLVSSGSPPDTQYF. The CDR3 bases are TGTGCCAGCAGCTTAGTCTCTAGCGGGAGTCCCCCAGATACGCAGTATTTT. The V and J genes are TRBV11-2 and TRBJ2-3, with 10 bases identical to TRBD2. V lost 1 base to trimming and J lost 4 bases; unmatched junction nucleotides: 8. Looked up from germline, CDR1 is SGHAT and CDR2 is FQNNGV. The CDR3 consists of 17 residues.